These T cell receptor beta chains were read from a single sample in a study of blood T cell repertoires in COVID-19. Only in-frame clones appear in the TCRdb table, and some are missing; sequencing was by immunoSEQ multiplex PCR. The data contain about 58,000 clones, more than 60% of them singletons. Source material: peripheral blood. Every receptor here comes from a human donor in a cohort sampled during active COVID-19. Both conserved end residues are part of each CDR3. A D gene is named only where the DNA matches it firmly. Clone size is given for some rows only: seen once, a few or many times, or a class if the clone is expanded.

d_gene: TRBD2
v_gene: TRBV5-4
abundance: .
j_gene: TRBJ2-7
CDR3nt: TGTGCCAGCGGCCCTATCGGACTAGCTGGTGATGAGCAGTACTTC
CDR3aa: CASGPIGLAGDEQYF

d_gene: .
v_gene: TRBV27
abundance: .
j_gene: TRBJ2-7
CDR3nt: TGTGCCAGCGGGAGGAACCCCTACGAGCAGTACTTC
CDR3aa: CASGRNPYEQYF

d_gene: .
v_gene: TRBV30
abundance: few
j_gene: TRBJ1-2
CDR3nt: TGTGCCTGGAGCCCGACGGGGTGGCATGGCTACACCTTC
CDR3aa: CAWSPTGWHGYTF

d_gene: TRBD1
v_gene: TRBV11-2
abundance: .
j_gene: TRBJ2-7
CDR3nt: TGTGCCAGCAGCCCCCGAGCCGGGACAGGAAACTACGAGCAGTACTTC
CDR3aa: CASSPRAGTGNYEQYF

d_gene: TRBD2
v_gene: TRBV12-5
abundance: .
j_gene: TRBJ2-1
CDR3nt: TGTGCTAGTGGTTTGGTAGAGTCTCTAGCGGGGGCTGCCTACAATGAGCAGTTCTTC
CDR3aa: CASGLVESLAGAAYNEQFF

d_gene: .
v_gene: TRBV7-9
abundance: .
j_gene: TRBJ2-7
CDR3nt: TGTGCCAGCAGCTTAGCGATTTCGGGAGCCGAGCAGTACTTC
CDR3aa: CASSLAISGAEQYF

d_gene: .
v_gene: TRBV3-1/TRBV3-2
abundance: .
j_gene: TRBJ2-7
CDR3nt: TGTGCCAGCAGCCCTCGGAGGGGGGGCGTGTACGAGCAGTACTTC
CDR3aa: CASSPRRGGVYEQYF

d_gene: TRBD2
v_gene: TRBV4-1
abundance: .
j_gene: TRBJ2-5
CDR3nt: TGCGCCAGCAGCCAAGATCTGCTAGCGGGAGGGAGAGAGACCCAGTACTTC
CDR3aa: CASSQDLLAGGRETQYF

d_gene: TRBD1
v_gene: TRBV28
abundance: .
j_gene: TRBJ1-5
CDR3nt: TGTGCCAGCAGTTTATTCGGGACAGGGGTCCGAAATCAGCCCCAGCATTTT
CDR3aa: CASSLFGTGVRNQPQHF

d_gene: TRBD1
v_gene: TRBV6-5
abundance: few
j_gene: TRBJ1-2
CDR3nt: TGTGCCAGCAGTTACTCGCAGGGGGCGCCGGGAGGCTACACCTTC
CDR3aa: CASSYSQGAPGGYTF

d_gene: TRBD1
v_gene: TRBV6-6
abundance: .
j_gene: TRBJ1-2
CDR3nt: TGTGCCAGCAGACGACCCACCCGAACAGGGGGGAACTATGGCTACACCTTC
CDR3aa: CASRRPTRTGGNYGYTF

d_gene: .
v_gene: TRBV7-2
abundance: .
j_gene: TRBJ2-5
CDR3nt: TGTGCCAGCAGCTTATCAGGGTCGGAGACCCAGTACTTC
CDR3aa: CASSLSGSETQYF

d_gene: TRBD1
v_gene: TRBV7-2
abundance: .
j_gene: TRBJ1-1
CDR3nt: TGTGCCAGCAGTGGCGAGGGGGCTGGAGCTTTCTTT
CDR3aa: CASSGEGAGAFF

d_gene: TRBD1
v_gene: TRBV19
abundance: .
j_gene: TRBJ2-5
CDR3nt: TGTGCCAGTAGTATGGTACATGGGGTAGGGCCGACAGGGGGCGAAGAGACCCAGTACTTC
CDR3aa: CASSMVHGVGPTGGEETQYF

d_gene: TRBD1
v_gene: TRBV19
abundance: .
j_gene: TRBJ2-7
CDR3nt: TGTGCCAGTAGTGCCCGGACAGGGCGCGGAGAGCAGTACTTC
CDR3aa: CASSARTGRGEQYF

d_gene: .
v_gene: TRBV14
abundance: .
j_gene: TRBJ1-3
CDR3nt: TGTGCCAGCAGCCTCTCGACAGGTAGCTCTGGAAACACCATATATTTT
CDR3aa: CASSLSTGSSGNTIYF

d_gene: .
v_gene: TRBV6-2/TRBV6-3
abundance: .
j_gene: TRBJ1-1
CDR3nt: TGTGCCAGCAGTTACCATCGGGGGGCACCGATGAACACTGAAGCTTTCTTT
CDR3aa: CASSYHRGAPMNTEAFF

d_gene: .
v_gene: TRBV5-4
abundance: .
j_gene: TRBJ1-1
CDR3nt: TGTGCCAGCAGCTTGGGACAGCCGAACACTGAAGCTTTCTTT
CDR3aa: CASSLGQPNTEAFF

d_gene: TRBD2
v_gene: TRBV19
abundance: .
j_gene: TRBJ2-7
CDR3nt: TGTGCCAGTAGTCCTAATCCGGGACTAGCGCTAAAACCCTCCTACGAGCAGTACTTC
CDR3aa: CASSPNPGLALKPSYEQYF

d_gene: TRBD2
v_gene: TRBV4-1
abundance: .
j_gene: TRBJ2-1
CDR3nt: TGCGCCAGCAGCCAAGATTGGGAGACTAGCGGGAGGGCCTTTTTCCAGTTCTTC
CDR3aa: CASSQDWETSGRAFFQFF

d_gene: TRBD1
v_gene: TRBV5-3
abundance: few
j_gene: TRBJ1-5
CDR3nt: TGTGCCAGAAGCTGGTATTTCGGACAGGAGTCGGGTCAGCCCCAGCATTTT
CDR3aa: CARSWYFGQESGQPQHF

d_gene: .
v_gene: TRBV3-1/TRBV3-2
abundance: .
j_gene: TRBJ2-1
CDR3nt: TGTGCCAGCAGCCAACGGGGTTACAATGAGCAGTTCTTC
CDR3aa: CASSQRGYNEQFF

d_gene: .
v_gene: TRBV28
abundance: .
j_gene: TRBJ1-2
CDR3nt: TGTGCCAGCAGTTTTAGGTCGGGGGTTAGTCTATATGGCTACACCTTC
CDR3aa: CASSFRSGVSLYGYTF

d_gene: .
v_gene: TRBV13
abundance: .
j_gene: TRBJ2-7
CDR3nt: TGTGCCAGCAGTCTAAAGGGGCAGGGCAGGGGCTACGAGCAGTACTTC
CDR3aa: CASSLKGQGRGYEQYF

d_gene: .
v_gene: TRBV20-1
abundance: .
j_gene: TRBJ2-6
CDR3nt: TGCAGTGCTAGTAATCCCAGGGGTCTTGGGGCCAACGTCCTGACTTTC
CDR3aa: CSASNPRGLGANVLTF

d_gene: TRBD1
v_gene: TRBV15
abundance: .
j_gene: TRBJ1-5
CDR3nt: TGTGCCACCAGCAGAGTTGGGACAGGGGTTCAGCCCCAGCATTTT
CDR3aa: CATSRVGTGVQPQHF

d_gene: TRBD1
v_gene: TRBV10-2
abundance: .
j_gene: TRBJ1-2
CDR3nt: TGCGCCAGCAGGATATTACAGGGGGCTTGGGGCTACACCTTC
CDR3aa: CASRILQGAWGYTF

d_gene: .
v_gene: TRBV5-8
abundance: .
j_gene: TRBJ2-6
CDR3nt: TGTGCCAGCAGCTCTTTTCGACGGGGATCTGGGGCCAACGTCCTGACTTTC
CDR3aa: CASSSFRRGSGANVLTF

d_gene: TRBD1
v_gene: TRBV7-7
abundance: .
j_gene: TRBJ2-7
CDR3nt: TGTGCCAGCAGCGCAGCGACAGGGTTAAACTACGAGCAGTACTTC
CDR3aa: CASSAATGLNYEQYF

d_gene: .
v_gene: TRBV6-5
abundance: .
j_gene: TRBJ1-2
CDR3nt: TGTGCCAGCAGTCAACAGGGCAACTATGGCTACACCTTC
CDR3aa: CASSQQGNYGYTF

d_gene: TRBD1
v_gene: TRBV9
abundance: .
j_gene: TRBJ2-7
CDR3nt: TGTGCCAGCAGCGTAGGGGGACAGCTGGCATACGAGCAGTACTTC
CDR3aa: CASSVGGQLAYEQYF

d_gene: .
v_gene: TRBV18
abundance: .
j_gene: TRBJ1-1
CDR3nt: TGTGCCAGCTCATCGGACAGCCAAGTAACTGAAGCTTTCTTT
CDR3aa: CASSSDSQVTEAFF

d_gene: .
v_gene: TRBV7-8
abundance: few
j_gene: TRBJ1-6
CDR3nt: TGTGCCAGCAGCTTAGTTGCAGGGAGGAGCTCCTATAATTCACCCCTCCACTTT
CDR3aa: CASSLVAGRSSYNSPLHF

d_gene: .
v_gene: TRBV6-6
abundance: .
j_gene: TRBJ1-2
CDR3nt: TGTGCCAGCAGTCCCTCGGCAGGAAATTTGAATGGCTACACCTTC
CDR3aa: CASSPSAGNLNGYTF

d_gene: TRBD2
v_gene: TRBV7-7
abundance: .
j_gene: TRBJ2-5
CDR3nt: TGTGCTAGCAGCTTAGGGAACGGGGGGCAAGAGACCCAGTACTTC
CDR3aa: CASSLGNGGQETQYF

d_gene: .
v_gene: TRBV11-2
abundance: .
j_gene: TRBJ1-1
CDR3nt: TGTGCCAGCAGCTTTCAGGCACTTCGCTCTGAAGCTTTCTTT
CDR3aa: CASSFQALRSEAFF

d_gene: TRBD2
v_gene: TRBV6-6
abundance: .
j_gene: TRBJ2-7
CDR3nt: TGTGCCAGCAGTTACTTGACTAGCGGGGGTTACGAGCAGTACTTC
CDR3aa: CASSYLTSGGYEQYF

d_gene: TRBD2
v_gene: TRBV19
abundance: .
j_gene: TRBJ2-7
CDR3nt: TGTGCCAGTAGTGTCACTAGCGGGCTATCCTACGAGCAGTACTTC
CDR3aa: CASSVTSGLSYEQYF

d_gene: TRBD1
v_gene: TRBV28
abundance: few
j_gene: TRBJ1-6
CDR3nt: TGTGCCAGCAGAGCTCCACAGGGGGCCAATTCACCCCTCCACTTT
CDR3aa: CASRAPQGANSPLHF

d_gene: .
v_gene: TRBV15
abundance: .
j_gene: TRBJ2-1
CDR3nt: TGTGCCACCAGCCGCGGGTTGGGATTGAATGAGCAGTTCTTC
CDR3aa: CATSRGLGLNEQFF

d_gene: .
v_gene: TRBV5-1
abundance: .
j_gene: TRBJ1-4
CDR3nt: TGCGCCAGCAGCTTTGGGCAGCCAACTAATGAAAAACTGTTTTTT
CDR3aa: CASSFGQPTNEKLFF

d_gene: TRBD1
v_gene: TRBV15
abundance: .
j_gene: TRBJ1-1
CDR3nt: TGTGCCACCAGCGAGCCGGACAGGGGGCAGAACACTGAAGCTTTCTTT
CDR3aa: CATSEPDRGQNTEAFF

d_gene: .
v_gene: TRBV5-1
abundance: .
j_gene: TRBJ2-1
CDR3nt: TGCGCCAGCAGCTTAACTGCGCCCGTCTCCCACAATGAGCAGTTCTTC
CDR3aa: CASSLTAPVSHNEQFF

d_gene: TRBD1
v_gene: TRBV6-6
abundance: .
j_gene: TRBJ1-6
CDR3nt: TGTGCCAGCAGCTCCGGGACAGGTTATTCACCCCTCCACTTT
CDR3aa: CASSSGTGYSPLHF

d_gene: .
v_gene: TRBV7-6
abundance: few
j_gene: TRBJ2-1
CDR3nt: TGTGCCAGCAGCTTAGCCCCCAGCGGGCAATCCTACAATGAGCAGTTCTTC
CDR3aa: CASSLAPSGQSYNEQFF

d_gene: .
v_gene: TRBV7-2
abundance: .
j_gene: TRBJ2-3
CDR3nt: TGTGCCAGCACCACTTACACAGATACGCAGTATTTT
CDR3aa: CASTTYTDTQYF

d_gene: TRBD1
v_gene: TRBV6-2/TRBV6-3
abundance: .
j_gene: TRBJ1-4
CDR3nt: TGTGCCAGCAGTTCTACAGGGGTGGCTGAAAAACTGTTTTTT
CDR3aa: CASSSTGVAEKLFF

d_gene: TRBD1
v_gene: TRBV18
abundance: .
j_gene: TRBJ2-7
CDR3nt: TGTGCCAGCTCAACGGGTCCAGGGGGCAGGTACGAGCAGTACTTC
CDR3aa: CASSTGPGGRYEQYF

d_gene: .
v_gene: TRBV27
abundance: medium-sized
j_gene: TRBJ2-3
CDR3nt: TGTGCCAGCAGTTCGAGAGCAGGGGTAGATACGCAGTATTTT
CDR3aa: CASSSRAGVDTQYF

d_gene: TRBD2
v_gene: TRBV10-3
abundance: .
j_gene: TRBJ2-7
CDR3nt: TGTGCCATCAGTGAAGGGGCTAGCGGGAGGAGCTACGAGCAGTACTTC
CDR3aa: CAISEGASGRSYEQYF

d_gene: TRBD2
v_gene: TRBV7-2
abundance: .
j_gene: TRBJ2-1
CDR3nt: TGTGCCAGCAGCTTAGGTAGCGGGGGAACCTACAATGAGCAGTTCTTC
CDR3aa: CASSLGSGGTYNEQFF

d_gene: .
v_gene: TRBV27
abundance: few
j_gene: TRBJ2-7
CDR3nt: TGTGCCAGCAGTTTATCTGCAGGGGCACCCTACGAGCAGTACTTC
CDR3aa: CASSLSAGAPYEQYF

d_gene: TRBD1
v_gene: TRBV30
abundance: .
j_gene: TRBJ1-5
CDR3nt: TGTGCCTGGAGTAAGGGGCAGGGGGCGAATCAGCCCCAGCATTTT
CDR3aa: CAWSKGQGANQPQHF

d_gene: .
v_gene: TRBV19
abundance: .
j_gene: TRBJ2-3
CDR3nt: TGTGCCAGTAGTATAGACGGGGGGCCCCCAGATACGCAGTATTTT
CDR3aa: CASSIDGGPPDTQYF

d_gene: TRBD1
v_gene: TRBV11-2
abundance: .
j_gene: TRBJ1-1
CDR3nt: TGTGCCAGCAGCTTACGGACAGGGATGGGCACTGAAGCTTTCTTT
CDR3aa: CASSLRTGMGTEAFF

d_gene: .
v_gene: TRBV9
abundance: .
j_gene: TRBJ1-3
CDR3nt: TGTGCCAGCAGCCCAGGGGACAACTCTGGAAACACCATATATTTT
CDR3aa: CASSPGDNSGNTIYF

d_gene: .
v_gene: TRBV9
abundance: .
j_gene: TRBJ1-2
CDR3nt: TGTGCCAGCGGGGGGACCGATGGCTACACCTTC
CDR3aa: CASGGTDGYTF